The subject of this entry is one T cell receptor (beta chain). Clones were sequenced by immunoSEQ multiplex PCR, and TCRdb holds only the in-frame ones, with some missing. The table includes 100,000 to 130,000 clones, about 92% detected once. This sample stems from a study of T cell responses to AZD1222 COVID-19 vaccine. V was trimmed by 8 bases and J by 2 bases, leaving 12 bases between them. The V gene's germline CDR1 is MNHEY and CDR2 SVGAGI. The CDR3 consists of 13 residues. The specimen was peripheral blood, collected 28 days after the second AZD1222 dose. The clonotype originates from an adult who received the AZD1222 COVID-19 vaccine. The chain couples TRBV6-5 to TRBJ1-1; no firm D call. The CDR3 spells CASSPYLNTEAFF. The CDR3 coding sequence is TGTGCCAGCTCACCCTACCTAAACACTGAAGCTTTCTTT.